This T cell receptor beta chain was sequenced in a study of blood T cells in healthy people across ages. Germline lookup yields CDR1 MNHNY and CDR2 SVGAGI (reference sequence). The CDR3 sequence is 16 residues long. V was pared by 2 bases and J by 3 bases, with 7 bases of the junction left unmatched. Sample-barcoded 5' priming and a J-beta primer mix drove a second PCR of roughly 6 to 12 cycles. A single record per CDR3 protein comes from TCRdb applying MiXCR to the 5' RACE reads. The sample shows under 1 million distinct CDR3 sequences, 44% of them seen only once. The V call is TRBV6-6, the J call TRBJ2-3; 8 bases map to TRBD2. This clonotype was obtained from a man in his sixties in good health. The material sequenced was blood. CDR3 loop: CASSYLSGGVTDTQYF. The CDR3 DNA reads as TGTGCCAGCAGTTACCTAAGCGGGGGAGTGACAGATACGCAGTATTTT.